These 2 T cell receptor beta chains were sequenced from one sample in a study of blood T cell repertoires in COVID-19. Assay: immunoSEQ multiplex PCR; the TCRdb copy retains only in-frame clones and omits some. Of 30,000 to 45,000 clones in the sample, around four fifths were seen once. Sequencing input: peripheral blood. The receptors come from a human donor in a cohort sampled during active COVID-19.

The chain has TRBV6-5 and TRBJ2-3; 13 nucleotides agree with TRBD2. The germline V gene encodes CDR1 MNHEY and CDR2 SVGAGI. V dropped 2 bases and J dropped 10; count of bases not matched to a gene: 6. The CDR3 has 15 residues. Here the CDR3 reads CASSYGLAGVIAQYF. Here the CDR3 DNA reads TGTGCCAGCAGTTACGGACTAGCGGGGGTCATAGCGCAGTATTTT.

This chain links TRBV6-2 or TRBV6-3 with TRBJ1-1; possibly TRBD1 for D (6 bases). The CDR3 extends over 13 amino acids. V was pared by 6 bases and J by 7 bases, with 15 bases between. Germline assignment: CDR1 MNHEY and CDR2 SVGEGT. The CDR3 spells CASSPVGGGEAFF. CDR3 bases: TGTGCCAGCAGCCCCGTGGGAGGGGGTGAAGCTTTCTTT.